What follows are 27 T cell receptor beta chains derived from one specimen sequenced in a study of T-cell reconstitution after alpha-beta-depleted transplantation in children (dated by TCRdb to the mid-2010s). Libraries were built with PCR. Sequencing was performed on an Illumina HiSeq 2500. Molecular barcoding was employed in the preparation of TCR libraries, with unique molecular identifiers being used to normalize TCRbeta repertoire quantification. Using fastp trimming at Q25 and MiXCR clonotype assembly, TCRdb reanalyzed the public sequencing data and kept in-frame beta chains. Rows matching on CDR3 protein sequence are summarized as one entry with the most common DNA and genes. This sample has 200,000 to 250,000 distinct CDR3 sequences in its table, and approximately 10% of those were observed once. The ten largest clones represent approximately 6.6% of the sample. Material: PBMCs from the stem cell graft donor, obtained from the stem cell graft. Receptors originate from a human donor who donated a stem cell graft to a child with acute lymphoblastic leukemia.

This clonotype was counted between two and nine times. The V and J genes are TRBV4-3 and TRBJ1-1, with D unresolved. CDR1 and CDR2 from the germline V gene are LGHNA and YSLEER. This CDR3 region has 16 residues. V lost 3 bases and J lost 6, with 20 bases in between. The CDR3 reads CASSHVRMVRSPEAFF. CDR3 DNA sequence: TGCGCCAGCAGCCACGTGAGAATGGTCCGCTCCCCTGAAGCTTTCTTT.

This clonotype was counted many times. The chain links TRBV12-3 or TRBV12-4 to TRBJ2-5, with TRBD1 matching 9 bases. V lost 2 bases, J lost 1 base, and 14 bases stayed unmatched. The CDR3 has 19 amino acids. The CDR3 DNA reads TGTGCCAGCAGTTTATTGTCAGGGACAGGGAGGATGGTCCAAGAGACCCAGTACTTC. Residues: CASSLLSGTGRMVQETQYF.

The chain recombines TRBV7-2 with TRBJ2-1, with a tentative D call TRBD2 (5 bases). V lost 4 bases to trimming and J lost 9 bases, with 10 bases between them. Germline V CDR1 and CDR2: SGHTA, FQGNSA. This CDR3 region has 12 residues. CDR3 loop: CASSSRSGEQFF. The CDR3, as DNA: TGTGCCAGCAGCTCTCGGAGCGGTGAGCAGTTCTTC.

This rearrangement joins TRBV5-1 to TRBJ2-3; 10 bases fit TRBD2. V trimming: 6 bases; J trimming: 0 bases; junction bases outside the gene matches: 4. Germline V gene data show CDR1 as SGHRS and CDR2 as YFSETQ. The CDR3 is 15 amino acids. CDR3 sequence (DNA): TGCGCCAGCAAACTAGCGGGGTCTAGCACAGATACGCAGTATTTT. It yields the protein CASKLAGSSTDTQYF.

This sequence joins TRBV20-1 and TRBJ2-7; D is perhaps TRBD1 (5 bases). Germline V gene lookup returns CDR1 DFQATT and CDR2 SNEGSKA (reference sequence). There are 14 residues in the CDR3. Trimming stripped 5 bases from V and 5 bases from J, with 19 bases between. CDR3 amino acids: CSAGALVGWHEQYF. CDR3 bases: TGCAGTGCTGGGGCCCTGGTAGGGTGGCACGAGCAGTACTTC.

This clonotype was counted at least ten times. The CDR3 loop reads CASSSAPGTSGGLYNEQFF. Here the CDR3 DNA reads TGTGCCAGCAGTTCCGCCCCCGGGACTAGCGGGGGGCTGTACAATGAGCAGTTCTTC. This chain joins TRBV6-5 and TRBJ2-1, with 15 bases lining up with TRBD2. The CDR3 length is 19 residues. The junction had 11 bases not matched to a gene; V was cut back by 4 bases and J by 4 bases. The germline V gene has CDR1 MNHEY and CDR2 SVGAGI.

Here the CDR3 DNA reads TGTGCCAGCAGCCAAGAGTTTGCTGACAATCAGCCCCAGCATTTT. Its protein product is CASSQEFADNQPQHF. V is TRBV3-1 and J is TRBJ1-5; no reliable D call. The CDR3 is 15 amino acids. Germline V gene data show CDR1 as LGHDT and CDR2 as YNNKEL (reference sequence). Trimming took 0 bases from V and 3 from J, leaving 9 bases between them. Drawing the rest from reference TRBV3-1 and TRBJ1-5, the complete variable domain is DTAVSQTPKYLVTQMGNDKSIKCEQNLGHDTMYWYKQDSKKFLKIMFSYNNKELIINETVPNRFSPKSPDKAHLNLHINSLELGDSAVYFCASSQEFADNQPQHFGDGTRLSIL.

This clonotype was observed many times. The chain joins TRBV12-3 or TRBV12-4 to TRBJ1-6; tentatively, D is TRBD1 (6 bases). The CDR3 has 15 residues. V was shortened by 6 bases and J by 9 bases, with 18 bases between the two germline ends. CDR3 sequence (DNA): TGTGCCAGCAGGCAACAACAGGGTGATGGTTCACCCCTCCACTTT. Its protein is CASRQQQGDGSPLHF.

This chain connects TRBV20-1 to TRBJ2-2; D perhaps matches TRBD2 (6 bases). V lost 5 bases and J 5 bases, leaving 12 bases between the germline ends. This CDR3 is 13 amino acids long. Germline-derived CDR1 and CDR2 are DFQATT and SNEGSKA (reference sequence). The CDR3 nucleotides read TGCAGTGCTGGGGGGACGTTGACCGGGGAGCTGTTTTTT. Encoded protein: CSAGGTLTGELFF.

This clonotype was detected only a few times. The chain carries TRBV6-2 or TRBV6-3 and TRBJ2-7; 8 positions agree with TRBD1. Germline CDR1 is MNHEY and CDR2 is SVGEGT. The CDR3 runs to 16 residues. The J segment lost 2 bases and the V segment lost 5 bases, leaving 11 bases of the junction unmatched. The CDR3: CASSDNEGQAAYEQYF. DNA for the CDR3: TGTGCCAGCAGTGATAACGAGGGACAGGCCGCCTACGAGCAGTACTTC.

This clonotype was counted between two and nine times. V and J are TRBV7-6 and TRBJ1-5; TRBD1 aligns across 9 bases. Germline V lookup: CDR1 SGHVS, CDR2 FNYEAQ. The CDR3 spans 16 residues. V lost 1 base, J lost 4 bases, and 5 bases stayed unmatched. In DNA form, the CDR3 reads TGTGCCAGCAGCTTAGGTCCAGGACAGGGGAATCAGCCCCAGCATTTT. Translated, it gives CASSLGPGQGNQPQHF.

The gene calls are TRBV18 and TRBJ1-5, with D uncertain. Trimming cost V 3 bases and J 0 bases, with 15 bases left between them. CDR1 is KGHSH, CDR2 LQKENI, per germline. The CDR3 loop spans 17 amino acids. The CDR3: CASSPLRVQSSNQPQHF. CDR3 coding DNA: TGTGCCAGCTCACCGCTCAGAGTCCAGAGTAGCAATCAGCCCCAGCATTTT.

The chain joins TRBV10-3 to TRBJ2-1; weak D call: TRBD2 (5 bases). This CDR3 spans 11 amino acids. Trimming stripped 7 bases from V and 10 bases from J, with 11 bases between. Per germline, CDR1 ENHRY and CDR2 SYGVKD. DNA of the CDR3: TGTGCCATCACCGGTGAGGGAGAGCAGTTCTTC. It encodes CAITGEGEQFF.

This clonotype was found a few times. The V gene is TRBV4-2, the J gene TRBJ1-3; D gene ambiguous. Between the trimmed V and J ends, which lost 4 bases and 4 bases, there was a span of 17 bases. The length of the CDR3 is 16 residues. Per the germline V gene, CDR1 is LGHNA and CDR2 is YNFKEQ. DNA of the CDR3: TGTGCCAGCAGCCCTGTGGGAGGAATGGGAGGAAACACCATATATTTT. This translates into CASSPVGGMGGNTIYF.

A few counts support this clonotype. The chain uses TRBV7-6 and TRBJ2-1; the D is unclear. The CDR3 contains 13 residues. Germline-derived CDR1 and CDR2 are SGHVS and FNYEAQ. Trimming left V 2 bases short and J 7 bases short, with 9 bases between. This chain's CDR3 is CASSLSGPNEQFF. The CDR3 coding sequence is TGTGCCAGCAGCTTATCGGGTCCGAATGAGCAGTTCTTC.

The chain recombines TRBV12-3 or TRBV12-4 with TRBJ2-5; maybe TRBD2 (5 bases). CDR3 size: 15 residues. V lost 1 base and J lost 5, with 14 bases in between. The CDR3 region is CASSLDGSGGETQYF. The DNA of the CDR3 is TGTGCCAGCAGTTTAGACGGCAGTGGCGGGGAGACCCAGTACTTC.

This clonotype came up many times. The chain employs TRBV11-2 and TRBJ2-6; 9 bases align to TRBD1. J lost 4 bases, V lost 10 bases, and 11 bases had no gene match. The CDR3 sequence is 16 residues long. Germline loops: CDR1 SGHAT, CDR2 FQNNGV. The CDR3 sequence is CATYKDRGPGANVLTF. The CDR3 DNA reads as TGTGCCACCTACAAGGACAGGGGACCCGGGGCCAACGTCCTGACTTTC.

This chain uses TRBV7-2 with TRBJ2-5; either TRBD1 or TRBD2 may supply D (5 bases each). CDR3 size: 14 residues. The germline gives CDR1 SGHTA, CDR2 FQGNSA. Trimming stripped 5 bases from V and 1 base from J, with 11 bases between. In DNA, the CDR3 is TGTGCCAGCAGCCCCCCGGGGCTCCAAGAGACCCAGTACTTC. Amino acids: CASSPPGLQETQYF.

This clonotype was detected ten times or more. The CDR3 DNA reads as TGTGCCAGCAGCTTAAAGGGGGGAAACACTGAAGCTTTCTTT. Amino acid sequence: CASSLKGGNTEAFF. This chain connects TRBV7-9 to TRBJ1-1, with D maybe TRBD1 (6 bases). Germline-derived CDR1 and CDR2 are SEHNR and FQNEAQ (reference sequence). Trimming stripped 2 bases from V and 2 bases from J, with 9 bases between. This CDR3 comprises 14 residues.

This chain uses TRBV29-1 with TRBJ2-3; the D is unclear. Germline V lookup: CDR1 SQVTM, CDR2 ANQGSEA. CDR3 size: 12 residues. V lost 5 bases and J lost 4, with 10 bases in between. The CDR3 coding sequence is TGCAGCGTTAGCAGATTCTCAGATACGCAGTATTTT. It encodes CSVSRFSDTQYF.

The chain uses TRBV20-1 and TRBJ2-3, with 10 bases that match TRBD2. This CDR3 is 19 amino acids long. The junction had 19 bases not matched to a gene; V was cut back by 1 base and J by 6 bases. Per the germline V gene, CDR1 is DFQATT and CDR2 is SNEGSKA (reference sequence). The chain's CDR3 is CSARAVAGGSGLGIDTQYF. The CDR3 DNA reads TGCAGTGCTAGAGCTGTAGCGGGGGGCTCCGGACTAGGGATTGATACGCAGTATTTT.

This clonotype was detected ten times or more. The chain uses TRBV4-3 and TRBJ2-7, with 8 bases identical to TRBD1. The J segment lost 4 bases and the V segment lost 0 bases, leaving 5 bases of the junction unmatched. This CDR3 is built from 15 residues. Germline CDR1 and CDR2: LGHNA and YSLEER. The CDR3 coding sequence is TGCGCCAGCAGCCAAGATAGGACAGGGAAATACGAGCAGTACTTC. It yields the protein CASSQDRTGKYEQYF.

This clonotype was seen only a few times. V gene TRBV27 combines with J gene TRBJ2-4; maybe TRBD2 (5 bases). The V and J ends lost 6 bases and 1 base respectively, with 16 bases between them. The CDR3 length is 16 residues. Germline V lookup: CDR1 MNHEY, CDR2 SMNVEV (reference sequence). CDR3 residues: CASSPTRSGAKNIQYF. The CDR3 region has the DNA TGTGCCAGCAGCCCAACCCGGAGCGGTGCCAAAAACATTCAGTACTTC.

J is TRBJ1-1 and V is TRBV5-4; D is undetermined. V lost 4 bases to trimming and J lost 1 base, with 17 bases between them. There are 16 residues in the CDR3. Germline V gene lookup returns CDR1 SGHNT and CDR2 YYREEE (reference sequence). CDR3 sequence: CASSEDNRPGNTEAFF. The DNA for the CDR3 is TGTGCCAGCAGCGAAGACAACAGACCGGGGAACACTGAAGCTTTCTTT. Full variable domain (outside the CDR3, taken from reference TRBV5-4 and TRBJ1-1): ETGVTQSPTHLIKTRGQQVTLRCSSQSGHNTVSWYQQALGQGPQFIFQYYREEENGRGNFPPRFSGLQFPNYSSELNVNALELDDSALYLCASSEDNRPGNTEAFFGQGTRLTVV.

The chain has TRBV10-3 and TRBJ2-7; D may be TRBD1 (5 bases). V lost 4 bases and J lost 1, with 17 bases in between. CDR3 length: 16 residues. Germline V gene sequence: CDR1 ENHRY, CDR2 SYGVKD. The CDR3 nucleotides are TGTGCCATCAGTGTTAGCCCCACAGGAAGATCCTACGAGCAGTACTTC. The encoded protein is CAISVSPTGRSYEQYF.

This clonotype was detected ten times or more. V usage is TRBV20-1 and J usage is TRBJ2-1; D possibly corresponds to TRBD1 (5 bases). Trimming shortened V by 1 base and J by 3 bases, and 10 bases separated the two germline ends. The germline V gene has CDR1 DFQATT and CDR2 SNEGSKA (reference sequence). CDR3 length: 14 residues. The CDR3 nucleotides read TGCAGTGCTAGAGTCTCAGGGTTCTACAATGAGCAGTTCTTC. It yields the protein CSARVSGFYNEQFF.

This chain joins TRBV11-2 and TRBJ2-3; no reliable D call. Deletions cut 1 base from V and 7 bases from J, with 9 bases between. The germline gives CDR1 SGHAT, CDR2 FQNNGV. This CDR3 has 13 amino acids. CDR3 sequence (DNA): TGTGCCAGCAGCTTAGGACCTACAAATACGCAGTATTTT. Amino acid sequence: CASSLGPTNTQYF.